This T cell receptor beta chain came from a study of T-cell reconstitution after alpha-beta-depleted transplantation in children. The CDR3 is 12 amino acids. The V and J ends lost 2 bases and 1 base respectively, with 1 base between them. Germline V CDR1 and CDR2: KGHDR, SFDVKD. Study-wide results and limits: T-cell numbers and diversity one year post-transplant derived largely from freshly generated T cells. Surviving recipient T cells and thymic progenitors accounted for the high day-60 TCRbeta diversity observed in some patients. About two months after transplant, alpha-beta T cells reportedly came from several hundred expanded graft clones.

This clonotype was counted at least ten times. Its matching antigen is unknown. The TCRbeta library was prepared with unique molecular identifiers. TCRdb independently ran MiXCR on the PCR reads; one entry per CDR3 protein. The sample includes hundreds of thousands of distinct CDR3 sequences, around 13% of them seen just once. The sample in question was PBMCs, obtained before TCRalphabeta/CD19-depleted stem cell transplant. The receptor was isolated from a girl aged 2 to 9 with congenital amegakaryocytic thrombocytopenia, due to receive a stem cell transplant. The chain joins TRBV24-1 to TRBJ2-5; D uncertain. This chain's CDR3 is CATSDSQETQYF. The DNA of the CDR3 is TGTGCCACCAGTGATTCCCAAGAGACCCAGTACTTC.